This record looks at one T cell receptor beta chain sequence and its context. Its recognized antigen is unknown. No base quality information exists; no much larger clone differs at one position. The data stem from a study of OX40 agonist ivuxolimab in advanced cancers. For the wider study: The costimulatory receptor OX40 (CD134) was targeted by ivuxolimab, a fully human IgG2 agonistic monoclonal antibody. In the dose-escalation cohort, around four fifths of patients were male, and the mean age was 60 years with a range of roughly 23 to 79. Among the roughly 52 dose-escalation patients, some 19 had hepatocellular carcinoma, 15 or so melanoma, 9 renal cell carcinoma and 9 head and neck cancer. Peripheral TCRbeta sequencing aimed to test whether ivuxolimab altered TCR sequence diversity and caused clonal T-cell expansion. Intravenous ivuxolimab was administered to patients every 2 weeks at six dose levels: 0.01, 0.1, 0.3, 1.5, 3 and 10 mg/kg. Three dose-escalation patients achieved partial responses, one with hepatocellular carcinoma and two with cutaneous melanoma. Prior anti-PD-1, anti-PD-L1 or anti-CTLA-4 therapy was permitted, and approximately 41% of dose-escalation patients had received checkpoint inhibitors. The paper covers the monotherapy dose-escalation part of the phase I ivuxolimab trial, which included N of about 50 patients. Study-wide findings and limitations: At doses from 0.1 to 3.0 mg/kg, clonal expansion was seen in both CD4+ and CD8+ blood T cells between baseline and week 6. Low levels of normalized T-cell clonal expansion were also seen in some patients who did not respond. On average, CD8+ T cells showed more expanded clones than CD4+ T cells after ivuxolimab. In the 0.1-3.0 mg/kg groups, partial responders had among the lowest normalized peripheral clonal expansion, particularly in CD8+ T cells. Antigen specificity was not determined for the clonally expanded peripheral T cells.

The CDR3 measures 12 amino acids from cysteine to phenylalanine. Only the CDR3 portion is preserved as DNA: 36 bases, with reading frame beginning at the first base. Taken from the germline V gene (reference sequence), the CDR1 and CDR2 loops are GTSNPN and SVGIG. V is pared back by 1 base and J by 0 bases, with 3 bases lying between the germline termini. Genomic DNA was extracted from sorted cells for sequencing of the TCRbeta CDR3 region. The immunoSEQ Assay was used to sequence the TCRbeta CDR3 regions. Imported from immuneACCESS, the table was reduced by TCRdb to in-frame sequences with V and J called. These copies leave out some clones; in studies compared against another copy, an unresolved V gene accounts for under half, and the cause of the remainder is not known. Counted in this sample were under 65,000 clones; about 89% of them appeared once. The leading ten clones occupy 12% of the sample.

The trial excluded patients who had a history of autoimmune disease or who were on systemic immunosuppression. Peripheral blood for TCR sequencing was collected from all dose cohorts at baseline, on cycle 4 day 1, and on cycle 7 day 1. Samples came from an open-label, multicenter, first-in-human phase I dose-escalation trial of ivuxolimab. Adults with locally advanced or metastatic head and neck squamous cell, hepatocellular, melanoma or renal cell carcinoma were enrolled in the trial. Before TCR sequencing, CD4+ T cells and CD8+ T cells were sorted from peripheral blood as separate populations. The clonotype originates from an adult with an advanced solid tumor such as melanoma, head and neck, liver or kidney cancer. The input for sequencing was CD4+ or CD8+ T cells sorted from blood, taken in a trial of the OX40 agonist ivuxolimab. Recombination joined TRBV30 with TRBJ2-5; no D gene is confidently identified. In nucleotide form, the sequence is TGTGCCTGGAGTGACAACCAAGAGACCCAGTACTTC. This codes for CAWSDNQETQYF.